The entry below describes one TCR beta chain. It was with 60 Vbeta and 13 Jbeta primers that the PCR ran. As originally analysed: Around 11 million shared chains were among tens of millions of unique TCR beta chains counted in a later analysis. Sequencing was performed with immunoSEQ multiplex PCR; in TCRdb, only in-frame clones are kept and a portion is missing. That table gives V, J and clone size, and the DNA gave D and trimming. The data show about 120,000 clones, roughly two thirds seen once. Each donor was nominally healthy when sampled (though unrecorded immune exposures were likely). These data are taken from a study of cytomegalovirus exposure and HLA in healthy donors. This CDR3 has 13 amino acids. Germline CDR1 reads GTSNPN; CDR2 reads SVGIG (reference sequence). Trimming took off 3 bases at V and 7 bases at J, with 13 bases between the two ends.

Sequencing used PBMCs. The clonotype was recovered from a young man in good health and CMV-seropositive. The V and J genes are TRBV30 and TRBJ2-1; D gene ambiguous. The CDR3 protein is CAWRPGITNEQFF. CDR3 DNA: TGTGCCTGGAGGCCGGGTATAACGAATGAGCAGTTCTTC.